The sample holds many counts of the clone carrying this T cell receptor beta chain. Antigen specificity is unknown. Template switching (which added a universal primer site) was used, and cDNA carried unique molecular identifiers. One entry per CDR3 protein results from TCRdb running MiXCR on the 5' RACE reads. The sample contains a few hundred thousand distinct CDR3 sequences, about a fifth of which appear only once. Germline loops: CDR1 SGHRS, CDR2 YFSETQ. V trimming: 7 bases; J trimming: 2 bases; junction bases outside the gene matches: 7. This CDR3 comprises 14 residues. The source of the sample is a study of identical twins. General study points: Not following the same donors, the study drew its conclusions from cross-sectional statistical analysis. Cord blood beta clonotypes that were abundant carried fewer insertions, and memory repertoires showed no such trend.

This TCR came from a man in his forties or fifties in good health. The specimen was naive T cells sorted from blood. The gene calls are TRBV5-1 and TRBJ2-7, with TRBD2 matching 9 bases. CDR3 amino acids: CASANSGGAYEQYF. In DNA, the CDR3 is TGCGCCAGCGCTAATAGCGGGGGAGCCTACGAGCAGTACTTC.